The clone carrying this TCR beta chain was observed many times. Its antigen is unidentified. The template for TCR beta VDJ and CDR3 sequence profiling was genomic DNA. TCRdb processed the reads anew with MiXCR; each CDR3 protein has one entry. The profile shows about 80,000 distinct CDR3 sequences, about 45% of them singletons. These data are taken from a study of CD8+CD57+ T cells in acquired aplastic anemia. General study points: Researchers reported that CD8+ Simpson's diversity was not significantly different in patients versus controls.

The sequenced material came from sorted CD4+, CD8+, or CD8+CD57+ T cells (not recorded which) from PBMCs. This sequence was found in a human donor in good health, serving as a control.

Written as DNA, the CDR3 is TGTGCCAGCAGCTCTAGCCGACGGTACGAGCAGTACTTC. Its translation is CASSSSRRYEQYF. The chain carries TRBV7-9 and TRBJ2-7; the D gene is possibly TRBD2 (5 bases). The germline V and J ends were trimmed by 4 bases and 4 bases, with 11 bases remaining between them. Germline-derived CDR1 and CDR2 are SEHNR and FQNEAQ (reference sequence). The CDR3 loop spans 13 amino acids.